This T cell receptor (beta chain) was retrieved from a study of shared clonotypes between healthy human individuals. None of the donors, who were healthy HIV-negative adults, had recently had acute infections or vaccinations. Assay used: immunoSEQ multiplex PCR; TCRdb lists only in-frame clones, some missing. This repertoire shows about 980,000 clones, around 80% found once; its top ten account for approximately 1.5%. Remarks on this clone: The antigen remains undetermined.

The CDR3 spans 14 residues. With 1 base removed from V and 5 bases from J, the gap between germline ends came to 12 bases. Looked up from germline, CDR1 is SGHDT and CDR2 is YYEEEE. The study, taken as a whole, reports: Compared with clonotypes that all four donors shared, non-shared clonotypes had lower generation probabilities.

The sequence derives from a young man in good health. Sequenced sample: memory CD4+ T cells sorted from blood. Subset defined: CD45RA-negative fraction. V usage is TRBV5-6 and J usage is TRBJ2-5; a weak D match, TRBD1 (6 bases). CDR3 DNA: TGTGCCAGCAGCTTGTTACAGGGTTTGGAGACCCAGTACTTC. Translation: CASSLLQGLETQYF.